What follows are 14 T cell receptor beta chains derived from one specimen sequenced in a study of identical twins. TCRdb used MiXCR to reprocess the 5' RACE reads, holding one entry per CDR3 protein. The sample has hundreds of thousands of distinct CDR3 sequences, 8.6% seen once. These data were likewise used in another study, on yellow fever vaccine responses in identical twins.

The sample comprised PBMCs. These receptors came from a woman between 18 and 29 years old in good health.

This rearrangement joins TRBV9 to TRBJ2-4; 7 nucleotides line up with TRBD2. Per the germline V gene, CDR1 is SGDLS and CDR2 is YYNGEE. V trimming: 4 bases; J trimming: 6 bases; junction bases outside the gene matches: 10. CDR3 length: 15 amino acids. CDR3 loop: CASSSGGGRANIQYF. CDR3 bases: TGTGCCAGCAGCTCCGGCGGGGGACGAGCAAACATTCAGTACTTC.

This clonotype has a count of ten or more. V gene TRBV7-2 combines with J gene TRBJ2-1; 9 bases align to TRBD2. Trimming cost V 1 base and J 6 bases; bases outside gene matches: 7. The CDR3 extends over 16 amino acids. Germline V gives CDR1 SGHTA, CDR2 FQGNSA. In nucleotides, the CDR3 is TGTGCCAGCAGCTTAGAACCCAGCGGGGGGTTCAATGAGCAGTTCTTC. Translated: CASSLEPSGGFNEQFF.

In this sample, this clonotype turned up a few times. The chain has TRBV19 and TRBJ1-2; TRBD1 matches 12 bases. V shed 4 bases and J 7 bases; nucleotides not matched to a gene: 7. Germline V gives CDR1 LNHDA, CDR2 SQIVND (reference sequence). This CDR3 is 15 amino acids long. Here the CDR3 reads CASSTAGTGGGGYTF. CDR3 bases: TGTGCCAGTAGTACCGCCGGGACAGGGGGCGGTGGCTACACCTTC. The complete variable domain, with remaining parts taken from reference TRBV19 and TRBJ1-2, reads DGGITQSPKYLFRKEGQNVTLSCEQNLNHDAMYWYRQDPGQGLRLIYYSQIVNDFQKGDIAEGYSVSREKKESFPLTVTSAQKNPTAFYLCASSTAGTGGGGYTFGSGTRLTVV.

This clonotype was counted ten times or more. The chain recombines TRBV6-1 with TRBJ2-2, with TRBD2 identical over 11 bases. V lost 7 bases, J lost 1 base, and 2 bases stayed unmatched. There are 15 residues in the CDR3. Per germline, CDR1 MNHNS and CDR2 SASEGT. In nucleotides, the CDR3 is TGTGCCAGCACTACTAGCGGGGGGAACACCGGGGAGCTGTTTTTT. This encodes CASTTSGGNTGELFF.

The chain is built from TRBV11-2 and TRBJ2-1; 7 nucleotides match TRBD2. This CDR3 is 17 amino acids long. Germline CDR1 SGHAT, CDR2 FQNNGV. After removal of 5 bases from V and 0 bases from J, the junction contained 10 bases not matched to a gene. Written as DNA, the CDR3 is TGTGCCAGCAGCGGCAGCGGGAAGGGTACCTCCTACAATGAGCAGTTCTTC. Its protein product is CASSGSGKGTSYNEQFF.

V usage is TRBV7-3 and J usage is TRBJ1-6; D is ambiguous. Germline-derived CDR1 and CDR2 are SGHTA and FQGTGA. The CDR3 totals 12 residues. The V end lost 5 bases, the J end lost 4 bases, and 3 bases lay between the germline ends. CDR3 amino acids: CASSTYNSPLHF. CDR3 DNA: TGTGCCAGCAGCACGTATAATTCACCCCTCCACTTT.

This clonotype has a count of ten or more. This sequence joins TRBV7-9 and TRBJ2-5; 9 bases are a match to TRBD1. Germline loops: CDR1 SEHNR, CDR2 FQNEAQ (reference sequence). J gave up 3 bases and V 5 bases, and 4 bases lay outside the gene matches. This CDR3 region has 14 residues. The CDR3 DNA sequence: TGTGCCAGCAGCCATCGGGACAGGGAAGAGACCCAGTACTTC. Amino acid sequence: CASSHRDREETQYF.

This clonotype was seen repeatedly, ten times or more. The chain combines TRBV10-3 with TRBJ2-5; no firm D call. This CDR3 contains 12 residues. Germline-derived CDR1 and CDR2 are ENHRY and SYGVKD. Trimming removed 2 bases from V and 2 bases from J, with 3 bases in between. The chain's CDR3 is CAISERQETQYF. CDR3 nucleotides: TGTGCCATCAGTGAGCGACAAGAGACCCAGTACTTC.

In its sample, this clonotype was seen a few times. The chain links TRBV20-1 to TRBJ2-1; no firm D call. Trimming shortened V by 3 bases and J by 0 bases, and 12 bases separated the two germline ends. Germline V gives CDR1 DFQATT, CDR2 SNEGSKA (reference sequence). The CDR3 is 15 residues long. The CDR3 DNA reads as TGCAGTGCTAGGGACGGTACGAGCTCCTACAATGAGCAGTTCTTC. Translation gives CSARDGTSSYNEQFF.

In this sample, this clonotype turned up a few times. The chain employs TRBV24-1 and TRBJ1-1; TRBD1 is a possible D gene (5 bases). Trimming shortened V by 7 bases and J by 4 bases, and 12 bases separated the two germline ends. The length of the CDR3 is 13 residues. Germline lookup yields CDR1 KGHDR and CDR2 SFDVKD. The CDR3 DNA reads TGTGCCACCAGCGGGGGGAGGTCCACTGAAGCTTTCTTT. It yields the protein CATSGGRSTEAFF.

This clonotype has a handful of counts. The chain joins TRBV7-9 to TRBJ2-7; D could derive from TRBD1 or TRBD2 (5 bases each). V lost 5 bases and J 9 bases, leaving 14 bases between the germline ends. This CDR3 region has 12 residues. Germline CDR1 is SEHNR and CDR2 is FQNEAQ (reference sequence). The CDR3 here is CASSRSRGTQYF. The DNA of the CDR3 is TGTGCCAGCAGCCGGTCTCGGGGCACGCAGTACTTC. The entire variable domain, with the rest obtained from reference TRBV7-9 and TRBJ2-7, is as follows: DTGVSQNPRHKITKRGQNVTFRCDPISEHNRLYWYRQTLGQGPEFLTYFQNEAQLEKSRLLSDRFSAERPKGSFSTLEIQRTEQGDSAMYLCASSRSRGTQYFGPGTRLTVT.

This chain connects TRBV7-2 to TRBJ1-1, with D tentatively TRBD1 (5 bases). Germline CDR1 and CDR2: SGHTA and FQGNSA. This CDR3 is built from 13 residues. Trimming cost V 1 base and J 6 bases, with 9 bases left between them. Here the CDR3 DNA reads TGTGCCAGCAGCTTAGGGGGCTGGGCTGAAGCTTTCTTT. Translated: CASSLGGWAEAFF.

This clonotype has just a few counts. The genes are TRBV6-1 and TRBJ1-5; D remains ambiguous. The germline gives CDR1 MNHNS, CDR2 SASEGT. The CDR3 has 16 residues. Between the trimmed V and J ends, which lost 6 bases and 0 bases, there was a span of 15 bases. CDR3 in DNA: TGTGCCAGCAGCCAGGATAAGCCAGATAGCAATCAGCCCCAGCATTTT. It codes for CASSQDKPDSNQPQHF.

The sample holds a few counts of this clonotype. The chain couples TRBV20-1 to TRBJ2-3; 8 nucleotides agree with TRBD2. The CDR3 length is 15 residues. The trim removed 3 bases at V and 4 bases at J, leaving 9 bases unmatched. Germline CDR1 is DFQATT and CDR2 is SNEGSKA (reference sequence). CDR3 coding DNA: TGCAGTGCTAGGAGGGGCGGGGGGAATGCAGATACGCAGTATTTT. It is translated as CSARRGGGNADTQYF.